The next 18 T cell receptor beta chains were all read from a single sample in a study of cytomegalovirus exposure and HLA in healthy donors. With 60 Vbeta and 13 Jbeta primers, the PCR was carried out. The method was immunoSEQ multiplex PCR; TCRdb's version includes in-frame clones alone and lacks a portion of them. The repertoire holds roughly 110,000 clones, over 70% seen once, with 2.8% in the top ten. Sequences were obtained from PBMCs. The receptor set was obtained from a female donor in good health and CMV-seronegative.

This clone was counted only a few times. This chain links TRBV4-1 with TRBJ2-2; D not resolved. The V gene lost 1 base and the J gene lost 5 bases, with 8 bases spanning the gap. There are 14 residues in the CDR3. Germline CDR1 reads MGHRA; CDR2 reads YSYEKL. The chain's CDR3 is CASSQVPTTGELFF. The DNA for the CDR3 is TGCGCCAGCAGCCAAGTGCCTACGACCGGGGAGCTGTTTTTT.

The rearrangement uses TRBV7-2 and TRBJ1-2, with 7 bases fitting TRBD1. V lost 1 base to trimming and J lost 2 bases; unmatched junction nucleotides: 7. This CDR3 comprises 16 residues. Germline CDR1 and CDR2: SGHTA and FQGNSA. CDR3 coding DNA: TGTGCCAGCAGCTTAGGGGATAGGGGACAGAACTATGGCTACACCTTC. Translating gives CASSLGDRGQNYGYTF.

The gene calls are TRBV7-2 and TRBJ2-2, with TRBD2 matching 7 bases. Germline V lookup: CDR1 SGHTA, CDR2 FQGNSA. This CDR3 spans 17 amino acids. The V and J ends lost 0 bases and 2 bases, in that order; junction bases with no gene match: 6. CDR3 coding DNA: TGTGCCAGCAGCTTAGCCTCCGGGAGGAGAAACACCGGGGAGCTGTTTTTT. It is translated as CASSLASGRRNTGELFF.

The chain combines TRBV6-1 with TRBJ2-5, with 7 bases identical to TRBD2. This CDR3 region has 15 residues. The trim removed 2 bases at V and 5 bases at J, leaving 8 bases unmatched. Germline CDR1 MNHNS, CDR2 SASEGT. The CDR3 is CASSELGGRVETQYF. In DNA form, the CDR3 reads TGTGCCAGCAGTGAACTCGGCGGGAGAGTGGAGACCCAGTACTTC.

The V and J genes are TRBV14 and TRBJ2-1; 8 bases map to TRBD1. Per germline, CDR1 SGHDN and CDR2 FVKESK. Germline trimming cut 4 bases from V and 6 bases from J; bases unmatched to any gene: 8. The CDR3 extends over 15 amino acids. CDR3: CASSPWTGSGNEQFF. The CDR3 bases are TGTGCCAGCAGCCCATGGACAGGGAGTGGCAATGAGCAGTTCTTC. Together with reference TRBV14 and TRBJ2-1, the CDR3 gives the full variable domain: EAGVTQFPSHSVIEKGQTVTLRCDPISGHDNLYWYRRVMGKEIKFLLHFVKESKQDESGMPNNRFLAERTGGTYSTLKVQPAELEDSGVYFCASSPWTGSGNEQFFGPGTRLTVL.

The V call is TRBV7-8, the J call TRBJ2-5, with D unclear. From germline, CDR1 is SGHVS and CDR2 FQNEAQ. CDR3 size: 13 residues. V was clipped by 0 bases and J by 2 bases, with 4 bases between them. The CDR3 coding sequence is TGTGCCAGCAGCTTAGCGCGGCAAGAGACCCAGTACTTC. Translating gives CASSLARQETQYF. Variable domain in full (rest from reference TRBV7-8 and TRBJ2-5): GAGVSQSPRYKVAKRGQDVALRCDPISGHVSLFWYQQALGQGPEFLTYFQNEAQLDKSGLPSDRFFAERPEGSVSTLKIQRTQQEDSAVYLCASSLARQETQYFGPGTRLLVL.

This sequence joins TRBV5-1 and TRBJ1-4, with TRBD1 matching over 11 bases. This CDR3 has 15 amino acids. Germline values: CDR1 SGHRS, CDR2 YFSETQ. V lost 4 bases, J lost 6 bases, and 5 bases stayed unmatched. CDR3 loop: CASSRTGGADEKLFF. Written as DNA, the CDR3 is TGCGCCAGCAGCCGGACAGGGGGCGCGGATGAAAAACTGTTTTTT.

The gene calls are TRBV10-3 and TRBJ1-1; D might be TRBD1 (5 bases). V was clipped by 4 bases and J by 2 bases, with 11 bases between them. Germline V gives CDR1 ENHRY, CDR2 SYGVKD. The length of the CDR3 is 14 residues. For the CDR3, the DNA is TGTGCCATCAGTGGGCGGGGGGGAAACACTGAAGCTTTCTTT. This gives the protein CAISGRGGNTEAFF.

V is TRBV9 and J is TRBJ1-1; 7 bases agree with TRBD1. Germline-derived CDR1 and CDR2 are SGDLS and YYNGEE. V dropped 5 bases and J dropped 5; count of bases not matched to a gene: 3. The CDR3 extends over 12 amino acids. The CDR3, as DNA: TGTGCCAGCAGTTCAGGGGGAACTGAAGCTTTCTTT. Protein product: CASSSGGTEAFF.

The chain has TRBV11-2 and TRBJ2-7; 10 nucleotides line up with TRBD2. The CDR3 contains 18 residues. The germline V gene encodes CDR1 SGHAT and CDR2 FQNNGV. V lost 3 bases to trimming and J lost 1 base; unmatched junction nucleotides: 12. CDR3 amino acids: CASSFGLAGGQWSYEQYF. Here the CDR3 DNA reads TGTGCCAGCAGCTTCGGATTAGCGGGGGGTCAGTGGTCCTACGAGCAGTACTTC.

This clone appeared a few times. The chain combines TRBV6-1 with TRBJ2-2; 9 bases align to TRBD1. The germline CDR1 and CDR2 sequences are MNHNS and SASEGT. This CDR3 region has 14 residues. Losses at the gene ends were 5 bases for V and 7 bases for J; bases not matched to a gene: 5. Here the CDR3 reads CASSPGTGFGELFF. The CDR3 DNA follows: TGTGCCAGCAGTCCCGGGACAGGGTTCGGGGAGCTGTTTTTT.

The V and J genes are TRBV28 and TRBJ1-5, with 7 bases fitting TRBD1. The V gene end was trimmed by 0 bases and the J gene end by 4 bases; junction bases not matched to a gene: 3. Germline CDR1 MDHEN, CDR2 SYDVKM. The CDR3 contains 15 residues. The CDR3 DNA is TGTGCCAGCAGTTTATGGGGGACAGAGAATCAGCCCCAGCATTTT. Protein product: CASSLWGTENQPQHF.

The chain recombines TRBV7-2 with TRBJ1-3; D possibly corresponds to TRBD1 (6 bases). Germline assignment: CDR1 SGHTA and CDR2 FQGNSA. CDR3 size: 12 residues. V was shortened by 5 bases and J by 5 bases, with 7 bases between the two germline ends. This CDR3 is CASSRDRNTIYF. In nucleotides, the CDR3 is TGTGCCAGCAGCCGGGACAGAAACACCATATATTTT.

The chain couples TRBV7-9 to TRBJ1-2, with unresolved D. The CDR3 is made up of 15 amino acids. Germline CDR1 is SEHNR and CDR2 is FQNEAQ (reference sequence). Trimming shortened V by 1 base and J by 2 bases, and 11 bases separated the two germline ends. CDR3 DNA sequence: TGTGCCAGCAGCTTAGATGCAGGCCAAAACTATGGCTACACCTTC. This sequence encodes CASSLDAGQNYGYTF.

This clone was seen once. This chain uses TRBV7-9 with TRBJ2-1; 14 bases agree with TRBD2. V was pared by 4 bases and J by 7 bases, with 12 bases of the junction left unmatched. Germline V gene sequence: CDR1 SEHNR, CDR2 FQNEAQ (reference sequence). This CDR3 has 18 residues. CDR3 sequence reads: CASSSPTSGRVSGNEQFF. In DNA, the CDR3 is TGTGCCAGCAGCTCACCGACTAGCGGGAGGGTCTCGGGGAATGAGCAGTTCTTC.

This chain uses TRBV15 with TRBJ1-2; D unresolved. V dropped 1 base and J dropped 3 bases, with 18 bases sitting between them. CDR3 length: 17 amino acids. Germline V gene lookup returns CDR1 LNHNV and CDR2 YYDKDF (reference sequence). In nucleotides, the CDR3 is TGTGCCACCAGCAGAGTTAGAACCATTCCGACATACTATGGCTACACCTTC. It is translated as CATSRVRTIPTYYGYTF.

This clone has ten or more counts. V gene TRBV4-1 combines with J gene TRBJ2-1; 11 positions agree with TRBD2. Germline V gene sequence: CDR1 MGHRA, CDR2 YSYEKL. The CDR3 has 15 amino acids. J gave up 9 bases and V 2 bases, and 6 bases lay outside the gene matches. CDR3: CASSQPTSGKGEQFF. Written as DNA, the CDR3 is TGCGCCAGCAGCCAACCGACTAGCGGGAAGGGTGAGCAGTTCTTC.

Here the CDR3 reads CASSTSGARYEQYF. The CDR3 bases are TGTGCCAGCAGCACTAGCGGGGCCAGATACGAGCAGTACTTC. The chain employs TRBV2 and TRBJ2-7; 10 bases agree with TRBD2. The V segment lost 6 bases and the J segment 4 bases; nucleotides outside the gene matches: 6. The CDR3 is made up of 14 amino acids. Germline CDR1 reads SNHLY; CDR2 reads FYNNEI.